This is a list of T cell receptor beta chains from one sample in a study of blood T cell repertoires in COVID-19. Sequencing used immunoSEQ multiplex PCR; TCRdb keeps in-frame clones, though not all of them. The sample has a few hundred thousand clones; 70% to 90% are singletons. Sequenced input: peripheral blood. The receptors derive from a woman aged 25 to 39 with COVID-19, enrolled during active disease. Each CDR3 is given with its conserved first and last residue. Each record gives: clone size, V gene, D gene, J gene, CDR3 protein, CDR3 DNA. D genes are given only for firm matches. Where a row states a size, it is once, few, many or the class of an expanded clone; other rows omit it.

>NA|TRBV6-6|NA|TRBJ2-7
CASTKQGNEQYF
TGTGCCAGCACCAAACAGGGTAACGAGCAGTACTTC
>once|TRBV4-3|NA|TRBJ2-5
CASSLDREGVETQYF
TGCGCCAGCAGCCTGGACAGGGAGGGGGTAGAGACCCAGTACTTC
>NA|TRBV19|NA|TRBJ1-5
CASSIEGNQPQHF
TGTGCCAGTAGTATCGAGGGTAATCAGCCCCAGCATTTT
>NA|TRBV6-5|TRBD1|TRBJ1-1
CASNFAGGSTEAFF
TGTGCCAGCAATTTTGCAGGGGGGAGCACTGAAGCTTTCTTT
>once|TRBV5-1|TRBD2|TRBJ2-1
CASSSGLAGMVNEQFF
TGCGCCAGCAGCTCAGGACTAGCGGGGATGGTTAATGAGCAGTTCTTC
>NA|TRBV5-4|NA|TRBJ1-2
CASSSTDGAGYTF
TGTGCCAGCAGCTCAACAGACGGCGCTGGCTACACCTTC
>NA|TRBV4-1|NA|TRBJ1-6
CASSQGRVAYNSPLHF
TGCGCCAGCAGCCAAGGCCGGGTGGCGTATAATTCACCCCTCCACTTT
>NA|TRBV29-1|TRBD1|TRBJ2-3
CSVYPGTGGRTDTQYF
TGCAGCGTTTATCCCGGGACAGGGGGCCGCACAGATACGCAGTATTTT
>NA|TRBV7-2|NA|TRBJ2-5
CASSLGVGGAETQYF
TGTGCCAGCAGCTTAGGGGTTGGGGGCGCGGAGACCCAGTACTTC
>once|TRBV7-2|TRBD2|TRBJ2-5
CASSLWLAGGRGETQYF
TGTGCCAGCAGCTTATGGCTAGCGGGGGGCCGAGGGGAGACCCAGTACTTC
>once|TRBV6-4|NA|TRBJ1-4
CARGDWETNEKLFF
TGTGCCAGGGGGGACTGGGAAACTAATGAAAAACTGTTTTTT
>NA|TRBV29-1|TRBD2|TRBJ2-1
CSVTSGRLYEQFF
TGCAGCGTGACTAGCGGGAGGCTCTATGAGCAGTTCTTC
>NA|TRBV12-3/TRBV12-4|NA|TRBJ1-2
CASSSQLYGYTF
TGTGCCAGCAGCTCCCAACTCTATGGCTACACCTTC
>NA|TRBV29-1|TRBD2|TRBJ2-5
CSAWGGTGNQETQYF
TGCAGCGCCTGGGGAGGGACGGGGAACCAAGAGACCCAGTACTTC
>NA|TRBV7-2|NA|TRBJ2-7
CASSLGGEDFYEQYF
TGTGCCAGCAGCTTAGGAGGGGAGGACTTCTACGAGCAGTACTTC
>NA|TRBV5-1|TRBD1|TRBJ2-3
CASSKSTGANTDTQYF
TGCGCCAGCAGCAAATCGACAGGGGCGAACACAGATACGCAGTATTTT
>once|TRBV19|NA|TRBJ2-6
CASRGGAGLRRANVLTF
TGTGCCAGTCGTGGGGGGGCGGGACTGAGGAGGGCCAACGTCCTGACTTTC
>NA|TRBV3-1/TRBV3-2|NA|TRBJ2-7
CASSRVHGAYEQYF
TGTGCCAGCAGCCGAGTACACGGAGCCTACGAGCAGTACTTC
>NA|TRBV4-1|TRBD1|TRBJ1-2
CASSLGTGGPYGYTF
TGCGCCAGCAGCTTAGGGACAGGGGGCCCCTATGGCTACACCTTC
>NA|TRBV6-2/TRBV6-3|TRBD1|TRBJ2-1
CASSYRDSYNEQFF
TGTGCCAGCAGTTACCGGGACAGCTACAATGAGCAGTTCTTC
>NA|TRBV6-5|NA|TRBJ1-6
CASMERVDSPLHF
TGTGCCAGCATGGAGAGGGTGGACTCACCCCTCCACTTT
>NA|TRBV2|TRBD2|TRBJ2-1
CASSEGTSGYNEQFF
TGTGCCAGCAGTGAAGGGACTAGCGGCTACAATGAGCAGTTCTTC
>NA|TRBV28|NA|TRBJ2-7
CASSDGASAWFSYEQYF
TGTGCCAGCAGTGACGGGGCTAGCGCGTGGTTCTCCTACGAGCAGTACTTC
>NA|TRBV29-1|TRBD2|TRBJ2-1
CSVRTSGRAYNEQFF
TGCAGCGTACGGACTAGCGGGAGAGCCTACAATGAGCAGTTCTTC
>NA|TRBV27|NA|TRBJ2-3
CASSLAGGTDTQYF
TGTGCCAGCAGTTTGGCGGGCGGCACAGATACGCAGTATTTT
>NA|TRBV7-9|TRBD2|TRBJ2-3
CASSFLTSEGTDTQYF
TGTGCCAGCAGCTTTCTGACTAGCGAAGGCACAGATACGCAGTATTTT
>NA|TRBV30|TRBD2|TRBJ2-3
CAWSPGLAGLSTDTQYF
TGTGCCTGGAGTCCCGGACTAGCGGGGCTTAGCACAGATACGCAGTATTTT
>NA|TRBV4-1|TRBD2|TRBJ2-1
CASSQDSQRGTGWSNEQFF
TGCGCCAGCAGCCAAGACTCGCAGCGGGGGACGGGGTGGAGCAATGAGCAGTTCTTC
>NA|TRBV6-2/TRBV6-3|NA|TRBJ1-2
CASSWAVLYTGYTF
TGTGCCAGCAGTTGGGCAGTATTGTACACAGGCTACACCTTC
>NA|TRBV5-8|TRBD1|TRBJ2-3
CASSYAGTGGTDTQYF
TGTGCCAGCAGCTATGCCGGGACAGGGGGAACAGATACGCAGTATTTT
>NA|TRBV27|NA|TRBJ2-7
CASSSAGIHEQYF
TGTGCCAGCAGTTCTGCAGGTATCCACGAGCAGTACTTC
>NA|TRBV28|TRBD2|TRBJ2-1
CASSITSGGPREQFF
TGTGCCAGCAGCATTACTAGCGGGGGGCCCCGGGAGCAGTTCTTC
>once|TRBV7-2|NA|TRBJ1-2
CASSFEGFNYGYTF
TGTGCCAGCAGCTTTGAGGGATTTAACTATGGCTACACCTTC
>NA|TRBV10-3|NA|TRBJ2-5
CAISPPGSETQYF
TGTGCCATCAGCCCCCCAGGGTCCGAGACCCAGTACTTC
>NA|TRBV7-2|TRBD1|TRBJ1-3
CASSPGQGLALFSGNTIYF
TGTGCCAGCAGCCCAGGACAGGGCCTTGCATTGTTCTCCGGAAACACCATATATTTT
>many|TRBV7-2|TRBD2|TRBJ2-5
CASELGGGLVTQYF
TGTGCCAGCGAACTGGGCGGGGGTCTTGTGACCCAGTACTTC
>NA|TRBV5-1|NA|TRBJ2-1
CASSLGGKNNEQFF
TGCGCCAGCAGCTTGGGCGGAAAGAACAATGAGCAGTTCTTC